This T cell receptor (beta chain) is drawn from a study of blood T cells in healthy people across ages. This clonotype appeared once. Combining a sample-barcoded 5' primer with a J-beta primer mix, a second PCR ran for roughly 6 to 11 cycles. TCRdb re-analysed the 5' RACE reads in MiXCR, keeping a single row per CDR3 protein. The sample consists of 1.5 million to 2 million distinct CDR3 sequences, 28% of them appearing once. The CDR3 has 14 amino acids. Germline trimming cut 4 bases from V and 6 bases from J; bases unmatched to any gene: 3. CDR1 is SGHTA and CDR2 is FQGNSA in the germline V gene. Sequencing was done on a sample of blood. This sequence was found in a woman in her thirties in good health. The chain uses TRBV7-2 and TRBJ1-1; 12 bases align to TRBD1. CDR3 protein: CASSWDRGPAEAFF. Here the CDR3 DNA reads TGTGCCAGCAGCTGGGACAGGGGGCCGGCTGAAGCTTTCTTT.